This TCR beta chain was captured in a study of long-term antiretroviral therapy in people with HIV (dated by TCRdb to between 2021 and 2022). In terms of the full investigation: The earliest samples were collected roughly a decade before the 2015 WHO recommendation for immediate ART, at a time when ART was usually postponed until CD4 counts fell. A retrospective serial study tested whether changes in peripheral blood TRB repertoire composition and diversity were associated with ART initiation and durable HIV suppression. The cohort contributed over 150 cryopreserved PBMC samples from 30 adults with confirmed HIV infection, collected serially over a mean of about 6 years (range 1-12). Of the 30 participants with HIV, ten to eleven were female. No cross-contamination during QIAcube processing was shown when test extractions of a monoclonal T-cell line were performed alongside over 25 polyclonal samples. The paper's findings and limits, for the study overall: Expanded TRB clones identified before ART initiation dominated the repertoire across all time points, though the dominance fluctuated and decreased in many PLHIV after ART. HIV repertoires had narrower CDR3 length ranges than controls, and the network structure suggested an antigen-experienced repertoire that shifted only slightly toward naive after ART. The samples span the years 2004 to 2017, and the ART regimens used may be less effective than current regimens. Inferences about post-ART repertoire changes were limited because no data were available on ART adherence, viral resistance or therapy changes. Starting ART was linked to a significant rise in TRB diversity, yet even with long-term ART the diversity remained significantly lower than in transplant donor controls. Because cell numbers in pre-ART samples were limited, unsorted PBMC were profiled instead of sorted CD4+ and CD8+ T cells. Since PBMC availability was limited, sequencing covered only the TCR beta chain, with no alpha chain pairing.

Participants were included only if at least one PBMC sample before ART initiation and at least two post-ART samples were available. Every participant with HIV received treatment in the United States of America. Before DNA extraction, cryopreserved samples of about 0.95-10 million PBMC were thawed and washed. At the time of the earliest PBMC sample, participants with HIV were aged between about 23 and 54 years. PBMC samples from each participant spanned 1-4 timepoints before ART initiation and 2-8 timepoints after ART initiation, with a median of 7 samples. For every participant, serial HIV viral load, CD4+ T-cell count, ART history and demographic data were obtained. Using a Qiagen kit on a QIAcube, genomic DNA was extracted from unsorted PBMC, with samples processed in batches of 12. Sequencing of the TRB variable region was done with the immunoSEQ hsTCRB v3.0 assay at survey level resolution. The targeted TRB sequencing depth was 40,000-50,000 T-cell genomes per sample. TRB libraries were pooled and sequenced on an Illumina MiSeq using a v3 150-cycle kit. The published analysis was carried out like this. Repertoire analysis was run in R within a reproducible Nextflow workflow that covered QC, data transformation and analysis. LymphoSeq2, an R package for AIRR-Seq data exploration, was used to implement custom analyses. Four samples that yielded fewer than 5000 total TRB sequences were excluded, so that approximately 200 HIV repertoires were analyzed. Among the 170 to 200 HIV repertoires that were kept, 59 were collected before ART initiation and roughly 130 were collected after ART initiation. Each repertoire was downsampled to 5000 TRB nucleotide sequences, and summary statistics were averaged across 100 downsampling iterations. The analysis kept only TRB sequences whose CDR3 regions were at least seven amino acids long. Diversity was measured with a Shannon entropy-derived clonality score and the Gini coefficient. In the repertoire networks, any two of the top 5000 CDR3 amino acid sequences were linked whenever the two sequences differed by an edit distance of one. GLIPH2 predicted antigen specificity groups and MHC restriction for TRB CDR3 amino acid sequences. CDR3 amino acid sequences were matched against VDJdb and McPAS-TCR to flag known CMV, EBV, HIV or tissue antigen associations. Pre-ART, post-ART and control groups were compared with Wilcoxon signed-rank tests and Holm-Bonferroni correction. What TCRdb holds here is the immuneACCESS table cut down to in-frame rearrangements. Part of the clones is not present; checked against another copy, under half of the missing clones reflect an unresolved V gene, and the others are unexplained. Clonal size and the V and J genes are those of that table, whereas D and trimming came from the DNA. The sample table records 20,000 to 25,000 clones; around 86% of these occur just once. The ten largest account for about 9% of the sample.

About this clone itself: No antigen is known for it. No clone much larger than this one lies a single base away; base qualities are absent.

From the cysteine through the phenylalanine, the CDR3 covers 13 amino acids. The retained sequence is limited to the CDR3, 39 bases, with the frame set at the first base. V is shortened by 2 bases, J by 6 bases, and the region joining them spans 11 bases. Via the germline V gene (reference sequence), CDR1 is LNHNV and CDR2 YYDKDF. The chain joins TRBV15 to TRBJ2-7; no D gene is confidently identified. The receptor was derived from a man younger than 35 with HIV. The specimen comprised unsorted PBMCs, sampled 0.2 years before starting antiretroviral therapy. At the DNA level, the sequence is TGTGCCACCAGCAGACAACTCTCTCTCGAGCAGTACTTC. The resulting protein is CATSRQLSLEQYF.